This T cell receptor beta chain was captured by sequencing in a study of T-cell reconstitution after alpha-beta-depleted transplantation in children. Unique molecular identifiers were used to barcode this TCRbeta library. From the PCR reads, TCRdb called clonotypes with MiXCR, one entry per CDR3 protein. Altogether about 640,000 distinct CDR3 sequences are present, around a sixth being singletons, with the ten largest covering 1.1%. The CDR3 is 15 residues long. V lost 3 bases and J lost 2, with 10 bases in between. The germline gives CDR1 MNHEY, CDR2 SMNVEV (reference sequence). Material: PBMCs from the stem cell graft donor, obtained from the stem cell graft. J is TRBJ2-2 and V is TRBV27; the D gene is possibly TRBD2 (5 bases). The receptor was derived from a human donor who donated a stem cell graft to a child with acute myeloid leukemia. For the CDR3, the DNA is TGTGCCAGCAGTTTCCAAAGCGGAAACACCGGGGAGCTGTTTTTT. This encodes CASSFQSGNTGELFF.